The subject of this entry is one T cell receptor beta chain. This sample is drawn from a study of blood T cell repertoires in COVID-19. Per the original methods: Reference gene primer amplification in the assay estimated nucleated cell counts. The assay was immunoSEQ multiplex PCR, and TCRdb's table has in-frame clones only and misses some. For V, J and clone size, that table is used; D and trimming come from the DNA. The profile shows roughly 250,000 clones, approximately 85% of them singletons. CDR3 size: 16 residues. The germline V gene has CDR1 KGHSH and CDR2 LQKENI. V shed 2 bases and J 7 bases; nucleotides not matched to a gene: 6.

The sequenced sample consisted of PBMCs or T cells enriched from blood (not recorded which). The chain carries TRBV18 and TRBJ1-4; 11 bases match TRBD1. The TCR originated in a woman aged 30 to 39 who had recovered from COVID-19. In DNA, the CDR3 is TGTGCCAGCTCACCATCCCGGACAGGGGGCTCTGAAAAACTGTTTTTT. Amino acids: CASSPSRTGGSEKLFF.